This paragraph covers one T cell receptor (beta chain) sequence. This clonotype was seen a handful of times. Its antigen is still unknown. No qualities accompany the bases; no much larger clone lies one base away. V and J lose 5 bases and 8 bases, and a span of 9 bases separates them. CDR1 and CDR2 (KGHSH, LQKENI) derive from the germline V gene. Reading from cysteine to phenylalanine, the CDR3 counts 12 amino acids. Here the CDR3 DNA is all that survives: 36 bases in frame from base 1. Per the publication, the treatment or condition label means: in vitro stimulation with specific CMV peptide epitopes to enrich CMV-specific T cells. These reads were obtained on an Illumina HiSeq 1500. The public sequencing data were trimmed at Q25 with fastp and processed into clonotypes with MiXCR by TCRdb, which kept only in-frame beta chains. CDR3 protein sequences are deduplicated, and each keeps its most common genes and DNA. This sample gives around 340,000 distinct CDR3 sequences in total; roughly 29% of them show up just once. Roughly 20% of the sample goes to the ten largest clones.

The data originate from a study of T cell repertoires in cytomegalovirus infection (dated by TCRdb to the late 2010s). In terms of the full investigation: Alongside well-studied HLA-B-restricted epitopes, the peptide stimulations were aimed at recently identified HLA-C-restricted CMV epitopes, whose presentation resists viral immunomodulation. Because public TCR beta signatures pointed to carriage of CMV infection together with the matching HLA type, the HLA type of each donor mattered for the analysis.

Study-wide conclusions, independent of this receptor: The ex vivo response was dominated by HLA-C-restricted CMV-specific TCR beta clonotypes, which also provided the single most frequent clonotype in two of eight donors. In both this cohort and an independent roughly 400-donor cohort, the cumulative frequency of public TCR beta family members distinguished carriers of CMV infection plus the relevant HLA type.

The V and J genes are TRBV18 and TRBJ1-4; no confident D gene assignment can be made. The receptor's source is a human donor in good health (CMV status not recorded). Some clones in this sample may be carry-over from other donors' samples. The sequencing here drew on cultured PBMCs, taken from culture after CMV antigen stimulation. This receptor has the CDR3 CASSTRREKLFF. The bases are TGTGCCAGCTCAACGAGGAGGGAAAAACTGTTTTTT.